Shown below are 26 T cell receptor beta chains from a single sample sequenced in a study of shared clonotypes between healthy human individuals. Clones were read by immunoSEQ multiplex PCR, and TCRdb kept only the in-frame ones, dropping some. Of about 870,000 clones in the sample, almost 95% are singletons; the top ten hold 24%. It was CD45RO-negative cells, positively selected for CCR7, that made up naive CD8 cells, with terminally differentiated effector memory CD45RA+ cells excluded. The source material was naive CD8+ T cells sorted from blood. The source of these receptors is a man younger than 45 in good health.

The genes are TRBV2 and TRBJ2-7; no reliable D call. The CDR3 is 14 amino acids. Germline-derived CDR1 and CDR2 are SNHLY and FYNNEI. V was cut by 1 base and J by 4 bases, with 11 bases left in between. CDR3 sequence: CASSEGPSGYEQYF. In DNA, the CDR3 is TGTGCCAGCAGTGAAGGCCCCTCTGGGTACGAGCAGTACTTC.

The sample holds one count of this clone. The chain links TRBV14 to TRBJ2-5; D perhaps matches TRBD2 (6 bases). Germline CDR1 and CDR2: SGHDN and FVKESK. Trimming pared 2 bases from V and 2 bases from J, leaving 12 bases between. The CDR3 has 15 amino acids. The CDR3 coding sequence is TGTGCCAGCAGCCAAATATCGGGAGTACAAGAGACCCAGTACTTC. The encoded protein is CASSQISGVQETQYF.

This rearrangement joins TRBV7-8 to TRBJ2-3, with D possibly being TRBD1 or TRBD2 (5 bases each). Trimming shortened V by 5 bases and J by 1 base, and 19 bases separated the two germline ends. Germline values: CDR1 SGHVS, CDR2 FQNEAQ. The CDR3 is 17 amino acids. The CDR3 spells CASSPDGTVWGTDTQYF. CDR3 sequence (DNA): TGTGCCAGCAGCCCGGACGGGACGGTTTGGGGCACAGATACGCAGTATTTT.

This sequence joins TRBV7-2 and TRBJ2-7; a possible D gene is TRBD2 (6 bases). V gave up 6 bases and J gave up 3 bases, with 12 bases separating them. This CDR3 has 13 residues. Per germline, CDR1 SGHTA and CDR2 FQGNSA. CDR3 sequence (DNA): TGTGCCAGCAGGGGAGGACTCAACTACGAGCAGTACTTC. This codes for CASRGGLNYEQYF.

CDR3 amino acids: CASSLIPGQAGGEAFF. CDR3 sequence (DNA): TGTGCCAGCAGTTTAATCCCCGGACAGGCCGGGGGCGAAGCTTTCTTT. The chain is built from TRBV28 and TRBJ1-1; 7 nucleotides agree with TRBD1. The V segment lost 2 bases and the J segment 8 bases; nucleotides outside the gene matches: 14. Germline V CDR1 and CDR2: MDHEN, SYDVKM. The CDR3 runs to 16 residues.

V gene TRBV5-6 combines with J gene TRBJ2-1; D perhaps matches TRBD2 (6 bases). V was shortened by 0 bases and J by 3 bases, with 13 bases between the two germline ends. Germline assignment: CDR1 SGHDT and CDR2 YYEEEE. The CDR3 has 16 amino acids. CDR3 DNA: TGTGCCAGCAGCTTGGAGGGCGGCGGGATCTACAATGAGCAGTTCTTC. It codes for CASSLEGGGIYNEQFF.

The V call is TRBV13, the J call TRBJ2-5, with D possibly matching TRBD1 (6 bases). V dropped 2 bases and J dropped 4 bases, with 11 bases sitting between them. CDR1 and CDR2 (germline): PRHDT, FYEKMQ (reference sequence). The CDR3 has 14 residues. The CDR3 here is CASSLRQGRETQYF. CDR3 sequence (DNA): TGTGCCAGCAGCTTAAGGCAGGGGAGAGAGACCCAGTACTTC. Supplemented by reference TRBV13 and TRBJ2-5, the full variable domain reads AAGVIQSPRHLIKEKRETATLKCYPIPRHDTVYWYQQGPGQDPQFLISFYEKMQSDKGSIPDRFSAQQFSDYHSELNMSSLELGDSALYFCASSLRQGRETQYFGPGTRLLVL.

This chain joins TRBV11-2 and TRBJ2-7, with TRBD2 identical over 8 bases. In germline, CDR1 is SGHAT, CDR2 FQNNGV. The CDR3 runs to 15 residues. The junction had 9 bases not matched to a gene; V was cut back by 6 bases and J by 2 bases. The chain's CDR3 is CASSFTSGIAYEQYF. The CDR3 DNA is TGTGCCAGCAGTTTTACTAGCGGAATAGCCTACGAGCAGTACTTC.

V and J are TRBV7-6 and TRBJ2-5; possible D gene TRBD2, 6 bases. Germline V gives CDR1 SGHVS, CDR2 FNYEAQ. This CDR3 region has 15 residues. Trimming shortened V by 0 bases and J by 2 bases, and 10 bases separated the two germline ends. The CDR3 DNA reads as TGTGCCAGCAGCTTAGCGTGGAGGGCGCAAGAGACCCAGTACTTC. It encodes CASSLAWRAQETQYF.

This sequence joins TRBV7-6 and TRBJ2-1; 9 nucleotides agree with TRBD1. CDR1 SGHVS and CDR2 FNYEAQ come from the germline V gene. J gave up 9 bases and V 3 bases, and 3 bases lay outside the gene matches. This CDR3 has 13 residues. CDR3 in DNA: TGTGCCAGCAGCTTGGAGACAGGGGGTGAGCAGTTCTTC. Its translation: CASSLETGGEQFF.

J is TRBJ2-1 and V is TRBV7-9, with 7 bases fitting TRBD2. CDR3 size: 13 residues. CDR1 and CDR2 (germline): SEHNR, FQNEAQ (reference sequence). With 2 bases clipped from V and 8 bases from J, the junction kept 3 bases outside the gene matches. The CDR3 loop is CASSLRGDDEQFF. The CDR3 DNA is TGTGCCAGCAGCTTACGGGGGGACGATGAGCAGTTCTTC.

The rearrangement links TRBV6-6 to TRBJ2-1; 10 bases are a match to TRBD2. Germline V gives CDR1 MNHNY, CDR2 SVGAGI (reference sequence). With V trimmed by 5 bases and J by 8 bases, 6 bases remained unmatched. The CDR3 contains 14 residues. In nucleotides, the CDR3 is TGTGCCAGCAGTCAACTTCTAGCGGGAGATGAGCAGTTCTTC. Translation: CASSQLLAGDEQFF.

V usage is TRBV5-6 and J usage is TRBJ1-4; D gene ambiguous. Germline lookup yields CDR1 SGHDT and CDR2 YYEEEE. This CDR3 spans 14 amino acids. The V end lost 4 bases, the J end lost 11 bases, and 18 bases lay between the germline ends. CDR3 bases: TGTGCCAGCAGCCCCTCCGGCCCCTTGGGGAAACTGTTTTTT. Residues: CASSPSGPLGKLFF.

The gene calls are TRBV6-6 and TRBJ2-7; D is possibly TRBD1 or TRBD2 (5 bases each). V was cut by 6 bases and J by 4 bases, with 16 bases left in between. Germline V CDR1 and CDR2: MNHNY, SVGAGI (reference sequence). CDR3 length: 14 amino acids. The CDR3 protein is CASSTSGGSYEQYF. CDR3 in DNA: TGTGCCAGCAGCACAAGTGGGGGAAGTTACGAGCAGTACTTC.

The chain recombines TRBV27 with TRBJ2-2; TRBD2 is a possible D gene (6 bases). The ends were cut back, 0 bases at V and 4 bases at J, with 9 bases in the middle. The CDR3 sequence is 15 residues long. The germline gives CDR1 MNHEY, CDR2 SMNVEV (reference sequence). The CDR3 DNA sequence: TGTGCCAGCAGTTTATCGCTTAGCGGCACCGGGGAGCTGTTTTTT. Protein: CASSLSLSGTGELFF.

The chain has TRBV27 and TRBJ2-5; D is ambiguous. Germline loops: CDR1 MNHEY, CDR2 SMNVEV (reference sequence). The germline V and J ends were trimmed by 8 bases and 0 bases, with 19 bases remaining between them. The CDR3 is made up of 16 amino acids. This CDR3 is CASASLKLGYQETQYF. CDR3 bases: TGTGCCAGCGCCAGCCTAAAACTTGGGTACCAAGAGACCCAGTACTTC.

The V call is TRBV28, the J call TRBJ2-7; D is unresolved. CDR3 length: 15 residues. Germline V gene sequence: CDR1 MDHEN, CDR2 SYDVKM. V lost 2 bases and J lost 3, with 14 bases in between. For the CDR3, the DNA is TGTGCCAGCAGTTTACGGACCAAAAGTTTCTACGAGCAGTACTTC. Amino acids: CASSLRTKSFYEQYF.

V and J are TRBV27 and TRBJ2-7; TRBD1 agrees at 8 bases. Germline trimming cut 5 bases from V and 6 bases from J; bases unmatched to any gene: 9. This CDR3 has 14 residues. Germline V gene data show CDR1 as MNHEY and CDR2 as SMNVEV (reference sequence). CDR3 nucleotides: TGTGCCAGCAGTACCCGGACAGGGCCTCTCGAGCAGTACTTC. It translates to CASSTRTGPLEQYF.

The chain uses TRBV27 and TRBJ2-3, with D possibly being TRBD1 (6 bases). Trimming stripped 5 bases from V and 5 bases from J, with 17 bases between. There are 15 residues in the CDR3. Germline CDR1 reads MNHEY; CDR2 reads SMNVEV (reference sequence). CDR3 coding DNA: TGTGCCAGCAGTCCCGAAGAGACAGGTGTAGATACGCAGTATTTT. Translation gives CASSPEETGVDTQYF.

V is TRBV23-1 and J is TRBJ2-7; the D is unclear. TRBV23-1 is treated as an ORF (open reading frame) with a function not yet certain. V gave up 4 bases and J gave up 2 bases, with 6 bases separating them. CDR3 length equals 12 residues. The CDR3 loop reads CASSLPAYEQYF. For the CDR3, the DNA is TGCGCCAGCAGTCTTCCAGCCTACGAGCAGTACTTC.

J is TRBJ2-3 and V is TRBV9; 8 positions match TRBD2. J was trimmed by 1 base and V by 4 bases; bases with no gene match: 5. Per germline, CDR1 SGDLS and CDR2 YYNGEE. This CDR3 has 15 residues. The CDR3 loop reads CASSSLLAGTDTQYF. CDR3 nucleotide sequence: TGTGCCAGCAGCTCCCTACTAGCGGGCACAGATACGCAGTATTTT.

The chain carries TRBV6-5 and TRBJ2-3; 10 nucleotides line up with TRBD1. CDR3 size: 15 residues. Germline V gives CDR1 MNHEY, CDR2 SVGAGI. Trimming cost V 6 bases and J 3 bases; bases outside gene matches: 6. In nucleotides, the CDR3 is TGTGCCAGCAGCATAGGACAGGGGGGAACAGATACGCAGTATTTT. Protein product: CASSIGQGGTDTQYF.

The genes are TRBV25-1 and TRBJ1-1; D is perhaps TRBD1 (5 bases). Trimming left V 6 bases short and J 1 base short, with 9 bases between. Germline V gene sequence: CDR1 MGHDK, CDR2 SYGVNS. The CDR3 is 13 residues long. The CDR3 loop reads CASRDRENTEAFF. The CDR3 DNA is TGTGCCAGCAGAGACAGAGAGAACACTGAAGCTTTCTTT.

V is TRBV5-6 and J is TRBJ2-1; 9 nucleotides match TRBD2. The V gene's germline CDR1 is SGHDT and CDR2 YYEEEE. V was clipped by 5 bases and J by 6 bases; unmatched bases: 9. This CDR3 has 15 residues. Here the CDR3 reads CASSWLAGGFNEQFF. The CDR3, as DNA: TGTGCCAGCAGTTGGCTCGCGGGAGGGTTCAATGAGCAGTTCTTC.

The genes are TRBV11-3 and TRBJ2-3; D is uncertain. CDR3 length: 15 amino acids. CDR1 and CDR2 (germline): SGHNT, YENEEA. Trimming pared 9 bases from V and 4 bases from J, leaving 20 bases between. The CDR3, as DNA: TGTGCCAGAACCACCACCGAGATGGTGGCAGATACGCAGTATTTT. It is translated as CARTTTEMVADTQYF.

The chain links TRBV19 to TRBJ2-1, with D perhaps TRBD1 (6 bases). V shed 3 bases and J shed 0 bases, with 9 bases lying between them. The germline gives CDR1 LNHDA, CDR2 SQIVND (reference sequence). This CDR3 region has 15 residues. Here the CDR3 DNA reads TGTGCCAGTAGTATCGGACAGCTCTCCTACAATGAGCAGTTCTTC. This encodes CASSIGQLSYNEQFF.